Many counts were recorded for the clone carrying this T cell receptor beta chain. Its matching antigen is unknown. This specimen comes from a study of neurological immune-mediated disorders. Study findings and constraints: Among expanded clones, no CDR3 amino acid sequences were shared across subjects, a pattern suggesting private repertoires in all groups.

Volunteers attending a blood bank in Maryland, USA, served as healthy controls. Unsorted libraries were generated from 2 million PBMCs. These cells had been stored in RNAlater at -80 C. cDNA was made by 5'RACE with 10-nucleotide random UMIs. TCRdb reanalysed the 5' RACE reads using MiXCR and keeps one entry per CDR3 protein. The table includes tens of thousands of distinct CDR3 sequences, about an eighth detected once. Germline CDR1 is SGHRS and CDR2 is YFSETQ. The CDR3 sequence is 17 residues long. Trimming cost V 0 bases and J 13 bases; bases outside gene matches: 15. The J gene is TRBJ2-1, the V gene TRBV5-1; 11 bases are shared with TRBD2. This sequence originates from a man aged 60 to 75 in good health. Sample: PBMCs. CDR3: CASSLDTPGLADNGQFF. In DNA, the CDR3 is TGCGCCAGCAGCTTGGACACTCCGGGACTAGCGGACAACGGCCAGTTCTTC.